This T cell receptor (beta chain) was profiled in a study of OX40 agonist ivuxolimab in advanced cancers. Overall study: Eligibility rules accepted prior anti-PD-1, anti-PD-L1 or anti-CTLA-4 therapy, and 40% had some. Regarding the study as a whole: The authors also found low normalized T-cell clonal expansion in some nonresponders.

For this clone: As yet, its antigen is unknown.

The CDR3 consists of 15 residues. J was trimmed by 7 bases and V by 7 bases; bases with no gene match: 10. Per the germline V gene, CDR1 is SGHVS and CDR2 is FQNEAQ. Sequenced by immunoSEQ multiplex PCR; TCRdb stores in-frame clones only, minus some. The table shows under 45,000 clones, with approximately 80% occurring only once. The sample was CD4+ or CD8+ T cells sorted from blood, taken in a trial of the OX40 agonist ivuxolimab. This chain connects TRBV7-8 to TRBJ2-1; 10 nucleotides align to TRBD2. The sequence was obtained from an adult with an advanced solid tumor such as melanoma, head and neck, liver or kidney cancer. The CDR3 protein is CASTILAGVKNEQFF. Here the CDR3 DNA reads TGTGCCAGCACCATTCTAGCGGGAGTAAAGAATGAGCAGTTCTTC.